This is a list of T cell receptor beta chains from one sample in a study of beta chain features in type 1 diabetes. The data were produced by immunoSEQ multiplex PCR, yet TCRdb's version contains in-frame clones alone and is incomplete. The table includes under 55,000 clones, 35% to 50% detected once. Sequences were obtained from Tregs from blood. The receptors here all came from a man aged 30 to 39 with type 1 diabetes. The CDR3 runs from the conserved cysteine through the conserved F or W. D genes are given only for firm matches. The size field is filled for only some rows; it gives once, few, many or a size class.

J gene | D gene | V gene | clone size | CDR3 DNA | CDR3 protein
TRBJ2-7 | . | TRBV2 | . | TGTGCCAGCAGTGGACCGGGGGTCTCAGGTTACGAGCAGTACTTC | CASSGPGVSGYEQYF
TRBJ2-3 | . | TRBV7-2 | . | TGTGCCAGCAGCTTAGCCGCAGGGAGCACAGATACGCAGTATTTT | CASSLAAGSTDTQYF
TRBJ1-3 | . | TRBV15 | few | TGTGCCACCAGCAGATCCTTCCCTGGAAACACCATATATTTT | CATSRSFPGNTIYF
TRBJ1-1 | . | TRBV7-8 | few | TGTGCCAGCAGCCTAGGTCTCGGGTCGAACACTGAAGCTTTCTTT | CASSLGLGSNTEAFF
TRBJ2-3 | . | TRBV7-2 | few | TGTGCCAGCAGCCCCTGGGACTCGCGCACAGATACGCAGTATTTT | CASSPWDSRTDTQYF
TRBJ1-2 | . | TRBV27 | . | TGTGCCAGCAGTTCCATCGACACGAAAAACATCTATGGCTACACCTTC | CASSSIDTKNIYGYTF
TRBJ2-2 | TRBD1 | TRBV4-1 | . | TGCGCCAGCAGCCAAGATCCCCCCAGGGGGCTTTCCGGGGAGCTGTTTTTT | CASSQDPPRGLSGELFF
TRBJ2-2 | TRBD2 | TRBV4-2 | . | TGTGCCAGCAGCCTAGTTTTGGGACTAGCATCCGGGGAGCTGTTTTTT | CASSLVLGLASGELFF
TRBJ2-2 | . | TRBV4-2 | few | TGTGCCAGCAGCTTTCGGGACACCGGGGAGCTGTTTTTT | CASSFRDTGELFF
TRBJ1-1 | . | TRBV2 | few | TGTGCCACTACTCAGGATTTCTTT | CATTQDFF
TRBJ1-5 | . | TRBV6-5 | few | TGTGCCAGCAGGCCACAGGCCAGGAGCAATCAGCCCCAGCATTTT | CASRPQARSNQPQHF
TRBJ1-5 | . | TRBV30 | . | TGTGCCTGGGGGACCGGGAGCGATCAGCCCCAGCATTTT | CAWGTGSDQPQHF
TRBJ1-2 | . | TRBV6-1 | . | TGTGCCAGCGCGGGGCTCCTTGGCTACACCTTC | CASAGLLGYTF
TRBJ2-7 | . | TRBV20-1 | . | TGCAGTGCTAGTCGAGAGTTCGGGCAGTACTTC | CSASREFGQYF
TRBJ2-1 | . | TRBV28 | . | TGTGCCAGCAGCTCCCCGGTGGATGAGCAGTTCTTC | CASSSPVDEQFF
TRBJ1-1 | . | TRBV15 | . | TGTGCCACCAGCAGAGCAGGGCAGAATGAAGCTTTCTTT | CATSRAGQNEAFF
TRBJ1-5 | TRBD1 | TRBV28 | . | TGTGCCAGCAGTCCTCTCGGACAGGGTGGGCGCAATCAGCCCCAGCATTTT | CASSPLGQGGRNQPQHF
TRBJ2-1 | TRBD2 | TRBV19 | . | TGTGCCAGTAATCGCCTAGCGGGTCTCTACAATGAGCAGTTCTTC | CASNRLAGLYNEQFF
TRBJ2-7 | . | TRBV18 | . | TGTGCCAGCTCACCACCTACCGGGTCCTACGAGCAGTACTTC | CASSPPTGSYEQYF
TRBJ2-5 | . | TRBV7-9 | few | TGTGCCAGCAGCTTAGTCCGGGGGCAAGAGACCCAGTACTTC | CASSLVRGQETQYF
TRBJ2-7 | TRBD2 | TRBV5-1 | once | TGCGCCAGCACCCCAGCGGGAGATGGCGAGCAGTACTTC | CASTPAGDGEQYF
TRBJ1-1 | TRBD1 | TRBV10-3 | . | TGTGCCACTGGGGACGACAGGGGAAACACTGAAGCTTTCTTT | CATGDDRGNTEAFF
TRBJ2-3 | TRBD2 | TRBV29-1 | once | TGCAGCGTTCTCTGGGCGGGGGGTGGGAGCACAGATACGCAGTATTTT | CSVLWAGGGSTDTQYF
TRBJ2-4 | TRBD2 | TRBV6-5 | . | TGTGCCAGCAGTTACTCGCCTTGGCTAGCGGGTACCATTCAGTACTTC | CASSYSPWLAGTIQYF
TRBJ2-6 | . | TRBV7-9 | . | TGTGCCAGCAGCGGAGAGGGACACTCTGGGGCCAACGTCCTGACTTTC | CASSGEGHSGANVLTF